The 30 T cell receptor beta chains presented below share a single source sample, sequenced in a study of blood T cell repertoires in COVID-19. Generated by immunoSEQ multiplex PCR, the TCRdb table keeps only in-frame clones and is missing some. Of 380,000 or so clones in the sample, approximately 77% are singletons; the top ten hold around 1.1%. The sample consisted of peripheral blood. All receptors come from a human donor with acute or convalescent COVID-19. The donor label of this sample is uncertain.

The chain links TRBV2 to TRBJ2-1, with 11 positions matching TRBD2. Trimming removed 3 bases from V and 7 bases from J; junction bases left unmatched: 5. The CDR3 is 15 residues long. Germline V gene lookup returns CDR1 SNHLY and CDR2 FYNNEI. The CDR3 bases are TGTGCCAGCAGTGATATGGGACTAGCGGAGAATGAGCAGTTCTTC. Translation: CASSDMGLAENEQFF.

This chain uses TRBV28 with TRBJ1-5; 9 nucleotides align to TRBD1. Germline V gene data show CDR1 as MDHEN and CDR2 as SYDVKM. CDR3 length equals 15 residues. The J segment lost 5 bases and the V segment lost 7 bases, leaving 9 bases of the junction unmatched. The CDR3 DNA follows: TGTGCCAGCATCTCAGGACAGGGGAACTATCAGCCCCAGCATTTT. This codes for CASISGQGNYQPQHF. The whole variable domain, filled in from reference TRBV28 and TRBJ1-5, reads DVKVTQSSRYLVKRTGEKVFLECVQDMDHENMFWYRQDPGLGLRLIYFSYDVKMKEKGDIPEGYSVSREKKERFSLILESASTNQTSMYLCASISGQGNYQPQHFGDGTRLSIL.

The chain combines TRBV10-2 with TRBJ2-5, with a tentative D call TRBD1 (5 bases). CDR1 is WSHSY, CDR2 SAAADI, per germline. Trimming took off 10 bases at V and 2 bases at J, with 17 bases between the two ends. This CDR3 region has 14 residues. The CDR3 bases are TGCGCCACCGCATTACAGGTCAGGCAAGAGACCCAGTACTTC. It codes for CATALQVRQETQYF.

The rearrangement joins TRBV15 to TRBJ1-2, with TRBD1 identical over 12 bases. Germline CDR1 LNHNV, CDR2 YYDKDF (reference sequence). V shed 0 bases, J shed 5 bases, and the junction held 7 bases outside the gene matches. The CDR3 consists of 17 residues. CDR3 sequence reads: CATSRDRGQGARYGYTF. The CDR3 nucleotides are TGTGCCACCAGCAGAGATCGGGGACAGGGGGCTAGGTATGGCTACACCTTC.

This clone was seen more than once but under ten times. The chain links TRBV5-1 to TRBJ2-7, with TRBD2 as a possible D gene (5 bases). With 1 base removed from V and 6 bases from J, the gap between germline ends came to 11 bases. The CDR3 covers 13 residues. Germline loops: CDR1 SGHRS, CDR2 YFSETQ. The CDR3 DNA reads TGCGCCAGCAGCTTGAAGAGGGCGGGCGAGCAGTACTTC. Protein sequence: CASSLKRAGEQYF. The full variable domain, in which reference TRBV5-1 and TRBJ2-7 provide the parts outside the CDR3, is KAGVTQTPRYLIKTRGQQVTLSCSPISGHRSVSWYQQTPGQGLQFLFEYFSETQRNKGNFPGRFSGRQFSNSRSEMNVSTLELGDSALYLCASSLKRAGEQYFGPGTRLTVT.

This clone has more than one count but fewer than ten. This rearrangement joins TRBV5-1 to TRBJ1-4, with D possibly TRBD1 on 5 matching bases. The CDR3 is 14 residues long. Between the trimmed V and J ends, which lost 4 bases and 5 bases, there was a span of 12 bases. Germline CDR1 reads SGHRS; CDR2 reads YFSETQ. This CDR3 reads CASSIAGINEKLFF. The CDR3 DNA reads as TGCGCCAGCAGCATCGCAGGGATAAATGAAAAACTGTTTTTT.

The rearrangement uses TRBV19 and TRBJ2-5, with 8 bases matching TRBD1. The V gene's germline CDR1 is LNHDA and CDR2 SQIVND (reference sequence). The V segment lost 6 bases and the J segment 7 bases; nucleotides outside the gene matches: 7. This CDR3 spans 13 amino acids. The CDR3 protein is CASRGTGVGTQYF. As DNA, the CDR3 is TGTGCCAGTAGGGGGACAGGCGTGGGGACCCAGTACTTC.

The rearrangement uses TRBV3-1 (or the pseudogene TRBV3-2) and TRBJ2-1, with 9 nucleotides matching TRBD1. V shed 5 bases and J 10 bases; nucleotides not matched to a gene: 15. The CDR3 runs 16 residues. Germline lookup yields CDR1 LGHDT and CDR2 YNNKEL (reference sequence). The CDR3 here is CASSITSGTGHLEQFF. CDR3 in DNA: TGTGCCAGCAGCATCACCTCCGGGACAGGGCATTTAGAGCAGTTCTTC.

The chain is built from TRBV5-1 and TRBJ1-6; D is unclear. CDR1 and CDR2 (germline): SGHRS, YFSETQ. The CDR3 totals 14 residues. The germline V and J ends were trimmed by 1 base and 11 bases, with 13 bases remaining between them. DNA for the CDR3: TGCGCCAGCAGCTTGAAACTTTCGGGTCCACCCCTCCACTTT. Residues: CASSLKLSGPPLHF.

V gene TRBV5-1 combines with J gene TRBJ2-7, with a weak D call TRBD1 (7 bases). The CDR3 sequence is 16 residues long. CDR1 is SGHRS and CDR2 is YFSETQ in the germline V gene. With 1 base removed from V and 2 bases from J, the gap between germline ends came to 16 bases. CDR3 DNA sequence: TGCGCCAGCAGCTTGCGTGGTGGCAGGGGGGCCTACGAGCAGTACTTC. Protein: CASSLRGGRGAYEQYF.

V is TRBV21-1 and J is TRBJ1-5. TRBV21-1 is an annotated pseudogene. This CDR3 is 14 amino acids long. This chain's CDR3 is CASSGGGINQPQHF. CDR3 in DNA: TGTGCCAGCAGCGGGGGGGGAATTAATCAGCCCCAGCATTTT.

As regards this clone: A junction boundary mismatches the germline segment, possibly from a read error. V is TRBV3-1 (or the pseudogene TRBV3-2) and J is TRBJ1-4; D gene unclear. The CDR3 loop spans 17 amino acids. Germline V CDR1 and CDR2: LGHDT, YNNKEL (reference sequence). The CDR3 DNA is TGTACCAGCAGCCAAAAGAATGGGAGAGGGACTAATGAAAAACTGTTTTTT. It codes for CTSSQKNGRGTNEKLFF.

This clone was counted a few times. V usage is TRBV5-6 and J usage is TRBJ2-5; 7 bases line up with TRBD1. V trimming: 4 bases; J trimming: 6 bases; junction bases outside the gene matches: 3. CDR1 and CDR2 (germline): SGHDT, YYEEEE. The CDR3 runs 12 residues. CDR3 sequence: CASSPGQKTQYF. The CDR3 nucleotides read TGTGCCAGCAGCCCGGGACAGAAGACCCAGTACTTC.

V usage is TRBV3-1 (or the pseudogene TRBV3-2) and J usage is TRBJ1-1; D perhaps matches TRBD1 (5 bases). The germline gives CDR1 LGHDT, CDR2 YNNKEL (reference sequence). The ends were cut back, 1 base at V and 9 bases at J, with 9 bases in the middle. This CDR3 contains 12 residues. CDR3 region: CASSQVDSQAFF. The CDR3 nucleotides are TGTGCCAGCAGCCAAGTAGACAGCCAAGCTTTCTTT.

The chain carries TRBV6-5 and TRBJ1-1, with TRBD1 matching over 7 bases. Germline V gene lookup returns CDR1 MNHEY and CDR2 SVGAGI. V trimming: 5 bases; J trimming: 1 base; junction bases outside the gene matches: 1. The CDR3 consists of 13 residues. In DNA, the CDR3 is TGTGCCAGCAGTCGGGACAGGAACACTGAAGCTTTCTTT. Translated: CASSRDRNTEAFF.

This chain links TRBV18 with TRBJ1-1; D may be TRBD1 (5 bases). From germline, CDR1 is KGHSH and CDR2 LQKENI. This CDR3 has 15 residues. Trimming shortened V by 1 base and J by 1 base, and 10 bases separated the two germline ends. The CDR3 reads CASSPLDTKNTEAFF. CDR3 DNA sequence: TGTGCCAGCTCACCACTGGACACAAAGAACACTGAAGCTTTCTTT.

CDR3 sequence: CASSHPGTSGRAGGTDTQYF. The CDR3 DNA sequence: TGCGCCAGCAGCCACCCCGGGACTAGCGGGAGGGCCGGTGGCACAGATACGCAGTATTTT. The chain has TRBV4-1 and TRBJ2-3, with 16 bases aligning to TRBD2. This CDR3 is 20 amino acids long. Per germline, CDR1 MGHRA and CDR2 YSYEKL. V shed 3 bases and J 1 base; nucleotides not matched to a gene: 10.

The rearrangement uses TRBV10-2 and TRBJ1-2, with D unresolved. Germline V CDR1 and CDR2: WSHSY, SAAADI. The CDR3 is made up of 14 amino acids. Trimming took 7 bases from V and 6 from J, leaving 18 bases between them. In DNA, the CDR3 is TGCGCCAGCACTCCCCCAAATTCCCGGGATGGCTACACCTTC. As protein: CASTPPNSRDGYTF.

The J gene is TRBJ1-1, the V gene TRBV10-2; the D gene is possibly TRBD1 (5 bases). With 5 bases removed from V and 11 bases from J, the gap between germline ends came to 15 bases. Germline lookup yields CDR1 WSHSY and CDR2 SAAADI. The CDR3 contains 12 residues. CDR3 protein: CASSPPGGLAFF. The CDR3 nucleotides read TGCGCCAGCAGTCCTCCCGGGGGGTTGGCTTTCTTT.

The chain employs TRBV4-2 and TRBJ2-1; 8 positions agree with TRBD2. V lost 1 base and J lost 2; bases outside the gene matches: 13. The CDR3 loop spans 19 amino acids. Germline CDR1 LGHNA, CDR2 YNFKEQ. The CDR3 is CASSQVFAGGGETYNEQFF. CDR3 coding DNA: TGTGCCAGCAGCCAAGTTTTTGCGGGAGGAGGCGAGACCTACAATGAGCAGTTCTTC.

The CDR3 reads CATNLRGGNSPLHF. CDR3 DNA: TGTGCCACGAACCTTCGGGGGGGGAATTCACCCCTCCACTTT. V gene TRBV6-5 combines with J gene TRBJ1-6; D might be TRBD1 (5 bases). This CDR3 contains 14 residues. Germline V lookup: CDR1 MNHEY, CDR2 SVGAGI. V lost 10 bases, J lost 7 bases, and 17 bases lay in between.

This clone was seen a handful of times. The rearrangement joins TRBV2 to TRBJ2-2; TRBD2 is a possible D gene (6 bases). The CDR3 runs to 15 residues. The V end was cut by 0 bases, the J end by 6 bases, with 11 bases between. CDR1 and CDR2 from the germline V gene are SNHLY and FYNNEI. The DNA of the CDR3 is TGTGCCAGCAGTGAAGCACTCAGGAGGGCCGGGGAGCTGTTTTTT. Residues: CASSEALRRAGELFF.

The gene calls are TRBV19 and TRBJ1-5; no firm D call. The CDR3 is 13 amino acids. The germline V and J ends were trimmed by 8 bases and 4 bases, with 12 bases remaining between them. The germline gives CDR1 LNHDA, CDR2 SQIVND (reference sequence). The CDR3 DNA reads TGTGCCAGTCGGGGATGGGGTAATCAGCCCCAGCATTTT. This sequence encodes CASRGWGNQPQHF.

This sequence joins TRBV18 and TRBJ2-7, with TRBD2 identical over 13 bases. V lost 3 bases, J lost 0 bases, and 5 bases stayed unmatched. The germline CDR1 and CDR2 sequences are KGHSH and LQKENI. The CDR3 has 17 amino acids. The CDR3 DNA reads TGTGCCAGCTCACCGAGGACTAGCGGGAGTGGCTCCTACGAGCAGTACTTC. Translating gives CASSPRTSGSGSYEQYF.

This rearrangement joins TRBV5-1 to TRBJ1-1, with TRBD1 identical over 7 bases. V trimming: 4 bases; J trimming: 7 bases; junction bases outside the gene matches: 7. CDR1 is SGHRS and CDR2 is YFSETQ in the germline V gene. The CDR3 is 13 amino acids. CDR3 loop: CASSVPGQVEAFF. Written as DNA, the CDR3 is TGCGCCAGCAGCGTACCTGGACAGGTTGAAGCTTTCTTT.

This clone was seen at least ten times. The chain joins TRBV29-1 to TRBJ2-7, with 9 nucleotides matching TRBD2. In germline, CDR1 is SQVTM, CDR2 ANQGSEA. This CDR3 has 13 residues. V shed 4 bases, J shed 3 bases, and the junction held 4 bases outside the gene matches. The CDR3 reads CSVGLADFYEQYF. Here the CDR3 DNA reads TGCAGCGTTGGACTAGCGGACTTCTACGAGCAGTACTTC.

The V gene is TRBV6-5, the J gene TRBJ1-2; TRBD1 might be the D (6 bases). The CDR3 spans 13 residues. Germline assignment: CDR1 MNHEY and CDR2 SVGAGI. V lost 6 bases, J lost 8 bases, and 16 bases lay in between. In DNA form, the CDR3 reads TGTGCCAGCAGCCTCACAGGGTTTATGGGCTACACCTTC. Its protein product is CASSLTGFMGYTF.

CDR3: CASSSRGGATGELFF. The CDR3, as DNA: TGTGCCAGCAGTTCGAGGGGAGGGGCCACCGGGGAGCTGTTTTTT. This rearrangement joins TRBV27 to TRBJ2-2; 7 bases line up with TRBD2. CDR1 is MNHEY and CDR2 is SMNVEV in the germline V gene (reference sequence). The CDR3 is 15 amino acids. Unmatched junction bases numbered 6, after V lost 4 bases and J lost 4 bases.

This clone was observed once. The V gene is TRBV18, the J gene TRBJ2-7; D is unclear. CDR1 KGHSH and CDR2 LQKENI come from the germline V gene. The CDR3 contains 14 residues. Between the trimmed V and J ends, which lost 0 bases and 2 bases, there was a span of 8 bases. CDR3 region: CASSPPQVAYEQYF. CDR3 sequence (DNA): TGTGCCAGCTCACCACCGCAAGTAGCCTACGAGCAGTACTTC. Full variable domain (missing parts from reference TRBV18 and TRBJ2-7): NAGVMQNPRHLVRRRGQEARLRCSPMKGHSHVYWYRQLPEEGLKFMVYLQKENIIDESGMPKERFSAEFPKEGPSILRIQQVVRGDSAAYFCASSPPQVAYEQYFGPGTRLTVT.

The chain recombines TRBV5-1 with TRBJ2-5, with 10 bases lining up with TRBD2. The length of the CDR3 is 14 residues. Germline loops: CDR1 SGHRS, CDR2 YFSETQ. V lost 2 bases to trimming and J lost 2 bases; unmatched junction nucleotides: 0. CDR3 residues: CASSFSGRQETQYF. CDR3 in DNA: TGCGCCAGCAGCTTTAGCGGGAGGCAAGAGACCCAGTACTTC.